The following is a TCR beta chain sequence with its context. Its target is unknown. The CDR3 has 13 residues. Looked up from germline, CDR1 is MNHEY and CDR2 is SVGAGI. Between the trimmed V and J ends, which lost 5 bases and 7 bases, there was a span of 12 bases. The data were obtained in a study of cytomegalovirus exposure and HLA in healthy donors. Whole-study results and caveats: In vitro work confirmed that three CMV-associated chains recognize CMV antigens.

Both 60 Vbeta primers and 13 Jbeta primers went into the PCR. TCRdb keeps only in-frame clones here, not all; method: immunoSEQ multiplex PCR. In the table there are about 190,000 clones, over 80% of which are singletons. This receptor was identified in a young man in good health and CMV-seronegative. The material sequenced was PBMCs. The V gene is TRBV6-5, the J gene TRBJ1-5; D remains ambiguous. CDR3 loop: CASSGRVGQPQHF. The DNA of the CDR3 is TGTGCCAGCAGTGGGAGGGTTGGACAGCCCCAGCATTTT.